The present TCR beta chain was sequenced within a study of OX40 agonist ivuxolimab in advanced cancers. Study-level background: Of mixed ages from about 20 to 90 and averaging approximately 60 years, the group was roughly 85% male. It was permissible to have had prior anti-PD-1, anti-PD-L1 or anti-CTLA-4 therapy, and around 43% had some.

V was clipped by 0 bases and J by 11 bases, with 10 bases between them. From germline, CDR1 is SNHLY and CDR2 FYNNEI. This CDR3 contains 12 residues. TCRdb keeps only in-frame clones here, not all; method: immunoSEQ multiplex PCR. The sample includes 90,000 to 100,000 clones, 95% to 96% of them seen just once. The TCR was taken from an adult with an advanced solid tumor such as melanoma, head and neck, liver or kidney cancer. The rearrangement joins TRBV2 to TRBJ1-1; D call uncertain. The material sequenced was CD4+ or CD8+ T cells sorted from blood, taken in a trial of the OX40 agonist ivuxolimab. CDR3 region: CASSEADPGAFF. Here the CDR3 DNA reads TGTGCCAGCAGTGAAGCGGATCCAGGTGCTTTCTTT.